This T cell receptor (beta chain) was identified during a study of Ad26.COV2.S vaccination and SARS-CoV-2 variants (dated by TCRdb to about 2021). Some background on the complete study: Donors in the vaccine arm were drawn from COV1001, a phase I-IIa trial of Ad26.COV2.S in healthy adults that was multicentre, randomized, double-blind and placebo-controlled. A total of 32 samples were included in the TCR-sequenced set, comprising about 20 Ad26.COV2.S vaccine recipients, 5 placebo recipients and 8 SARS-CoV-2 convalescent individuals. TCRbeta repertoire sequencing served as the tool for gauging how specific and how broad the SARS-CoV-2-reactive T cell receptors were following Ad26.COV2.S vaccination. Investigators did not know the trial group allocation while performing experiments and assessing outcomes. Ad26.COV2.S was given intramuscularly at 5x10^10 or 1x10^11 viral particles, as a single shot or as two shots 56 days apart. Trial participants were randomized into five groups of five, in which low-dose or high-dose Ad26.COV2.S was given once or twice, or placebo was given on both occasions.

The immunoSEQ Assay was used to sequence TCRbeta CDR3 regions. After extraction, genomic DNA underwent amplification by bias-controlled multiplex PCR, followed by high-throughput sequencing. The paper's data handling went like this. To quantify the absolute abundance of every unique TCRbeta CDR3 region, sequences were collapsed and filtered. T cell fraction was estimated by normalizing TCRbeta template counts to usable DNA, with usable DNA measured through amplification of reference genes found in all nucleated cells. Repertoire TCRs were annotated as SARS-CoV-2-specific when V gene, CDR3 amino acid sequence and J gene were exactly matched to a known reactive TCR set. MIRA supplied the reference SARS-CoV-2 TCR set, which was filtered for enrichment in COVID-19-positive ImmuneCODE repertoires so that public or cross-reactive TCRs were removed. Using the MIRA antigens, annotated TCRs were further analysed by specific ORF or by position within an ORF. Depth was the summed frequency of annotated unique rearrangements, while breadth was defined as annotated unique rearrangements over total unique productive rearrangements. TCR breadth was compared between groups using two-sided Wilcoxon rank-sum tests. The clones in this table, taken by TCRdb from immuneACCESS, are in-frame only. Not every clone is retained; where verified, under half of the shortfall comes from an unresolved V gene, and the cause of the rest is unknown. The V and J calls and clone size were taken over from that table, and D and trimming were inferred from the DNA. For this sample the table gives about 450,000 clones, of which 89% were detected only once. The leading ten clones occupy over 2.5% of the sample.

CDR3 length: 13 amino acids, cysteine to phenylalanine. Only the CDR3 DNA stays, 39 bases, in frame from base 1. The V end gives up 4 bases and the J end 2 bases, leaving 2 bases in the junction not matched to a gene. The germline V gene encodes CDR1 SGDLS and CDR2 YYNGEE. A remark on this clone: Its antigen remains unidentified. The sample holds no much larger clone one base away, and base qualities are not on file.

The treatment or condition label of this sample denotes: 15 to 20 received Ad26.COV2.S at low or high dose, single or two shots; about five received placebo; per-sample allocation not given. For vaccine and placebo recipients, the sequenced repertoires came from samples collected on day 63 after the first injection. In Cohort 1b, 25 or so adults aged 18-55 years were enrolled at a single site in Boston, USA, between 29 July and 7 August 2020. Ad26.COV2.S consisted of a replication-incompetent adenovirus type 26 vector by which a prefusion-stabilized SARS-CoV-2 spike protein from the original Wuhan strain was expressed. Beyond this particular receptor, the publication reports: After vaccination, substantial breadth of spike-specific CD8+ and CD4+ T cell responses was reported. Ad26.COV2.S recipients had higher spike-specific TCR breadth than placebo recipients (P = 0.0014). It was noted by the authors that total T cell responses may have been underestimated by the TCR breadth and depth analyses. Vaccine and placebo recipients had comparable non-spike TCR breadth, which fits with the vaccine containing only spike. The study was not powered for comparison of responses between vaccine doses or regimens.

The material sequenced was peripheral blood, taken in a trial of Ad26.COV2.S vaccine versus placebo. The receptor chain draws on TRBV9 and TRBJ2-5; TRBD1 aligns with 7 central bases. This receptor was obtained from a person aged 18 to 65 who received the Ad26.COV2.S COVID-19 vaccine or a placebo. The CDR3 region reads CASSTGQQETQYF. The DNA sequence follows: TGTGCCAGCAGCACGGGACAGCAAGAGACCCAGTACTTC.